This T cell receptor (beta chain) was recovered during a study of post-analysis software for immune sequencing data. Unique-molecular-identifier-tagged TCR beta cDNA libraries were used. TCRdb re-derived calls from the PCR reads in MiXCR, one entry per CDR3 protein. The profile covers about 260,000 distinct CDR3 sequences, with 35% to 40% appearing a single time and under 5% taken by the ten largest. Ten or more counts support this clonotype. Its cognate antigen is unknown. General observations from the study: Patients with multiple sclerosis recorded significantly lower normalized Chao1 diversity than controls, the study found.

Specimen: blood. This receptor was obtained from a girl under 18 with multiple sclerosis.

CDR3 sequence: CASRPAARGGNTEAFF. The CDR3 DNA sequence: TGTGCCAGCAGACCCGCGGCTCGGGGGGGGAACACTGAAGCTTTCTTT. The chain uses TRBV6-5 and TRBJ1-1, with D maybe TRBD1 (5 bases). V lost 6 bases and J 1 base, leaving 18 bases between the germline ends. CDR1 and CDR2 from the germline V gene are MNHEY and SVGAGI. The CDR3 is made up of 16 amino acids.